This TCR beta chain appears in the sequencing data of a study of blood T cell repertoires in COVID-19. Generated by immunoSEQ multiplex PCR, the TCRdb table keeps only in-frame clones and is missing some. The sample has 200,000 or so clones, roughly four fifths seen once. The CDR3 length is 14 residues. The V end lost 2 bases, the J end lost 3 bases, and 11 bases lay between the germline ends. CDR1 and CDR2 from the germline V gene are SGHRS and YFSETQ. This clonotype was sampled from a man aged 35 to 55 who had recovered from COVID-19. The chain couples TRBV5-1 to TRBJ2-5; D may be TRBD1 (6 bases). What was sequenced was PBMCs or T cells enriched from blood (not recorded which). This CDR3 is CASSFGQSEETQYF. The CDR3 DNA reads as TGCGCCAGCAGCTTCGGACAGTCCGAAGAGACCCAGTACTTC.